A selection of T cell receptor beta chains follows, all from one sample in a study of cytomegalovirus exposure and HLA in healthy donors. Sequencing used immunoSEQ multiplex PCR; TCRdb keeps in-frame clones, though not all of them. The table shows around 200,000 clones, with 65% to 90% occurring only once. Sequenced: PBMCs. The origin of the receptors is a girl aged 2 to 9 in good health and CMV-seropositive. CDR3s include the opening cysteine and the closing phenylalanine or tryptophan. A D gene is named only where the DNA matches it firmly. Clone size appears in some rows only: once, few, many, or a class for an expanded clone.

d_call,clone_size,j_call,v_call,cdr3_nt,cdr3_aa
TRBD1,NA,TRBJ1-2,TRBV6-5,TGTGCCAGCAGTCCGACAGGGGCGGGCTATGGCTACACCTTC,CASSPTGAGYGYTF
NA,NA,TRBJ2-5,TRBV5-1,TGCGCCAGCAGCTTGGGGCAGTTAGAGACCCAGTACTTC,CASSLGQLETQYF
NA,NA,TRBJ1-1,TRBV6-4,TGTGCCAGCAGTGGGCTCCCGACGGGTATGAACACTGAAGCTTTCTTT,CASSGLPTGMNTEAFF
NA,NA,TRBJ2-1,TRBV7-2,TGTGCCAGCAGCTTACAACGGGACAATGAGCAGTTCTTC,CASSLQRDNEQFF
NA,NA,TRBJ1-2,TRBV5-6,TGTGCCAGCAGCTTGGGGGCGCTTGGCTACACCTTC,CASSLGALGYTF
NA,NA,TRBJ2-3,TRBV6-1,TGTGCCAGCAGTGGACAGGGAGGAGGAACAGATACGCAGTATTTT,CASSGQGGGTDTQYF
NA,NA,TRBJ1-5,TRBV21-1,TGTGCCAGCAGCAATGTCAGACCGGGGCCCCAGCATTTT,CASSNVRPGPQHF
NA,NA,TRBJ1-2,TRBV30,TGTGCCTGGAGTAGGGAGGGGTCAGGCTACACCTTC,CAWSREGSGYTF
NA,NA,TRBJ2-1,TRBV6-5,TGTGCCAGCAGTGTCGGACTACAGGTTGAGCAGTTCTTC,CASSVGLQVEQFF
NA,NA,TRBJ1-5,TRBV19,TGTGCCAGTAGTATCCAGGGTTCGAGTGGACAGCCCCAGCATTTT,CASSIQGSSGQPQHF
NA,NA,TRBJ2-5,TRBV2,TGTGCCAGCAGTGTCCTACAGGGCCAAGAGACCCAGTACTTC,CASSVLQGQETQYF
TRBD2,NA,TRBJ2-7,TRBV14,TGTGCCAGCAGCCACGCTAGCGGGAGAGCCTACGAGCAGTACTTC,CASSHASGRAYEQYF
NA,NA,TRBJ2-1,TRBV5-6,TGTGCCAGCAGCTTGGTGGGGGCGGTCAATGAGCAGTTCTTC,CASSLVGAVNEQFF
TRBD1,NA,TRBJ1-5,TRBV30,TGTGCCTGGAGCCGGGACAGGGGATGGGGCAATCAGCCCCAGCATTTT,CAWSRDRGWGNQPQHF
NA,NA,TRBJ2-3,TRBV7-3,TGTGCCAGCAGCCTGCCGCGAGGCGGGGGCTACACAGATACGCAGTATTTT,CASSLPRGGGYTDTQYF
NA,NA,TRBJ1-2,TRBV11-1,TGTGCCAGCAGCCCCTTCGAGGGCAGTGAGGGCTACACCTTC,CASSPFEGSEGYTF
TRBD1,NA,TRBJ1-2,TRBV14,TGTGCCAGCAGCCAAGTGGGGCAGGGGGCGTATGGCTACACCTTC,CASSQVGQGAYGYTF
NA,NA,TRBJ2-1,TRBV6-1,TGTGCCAGCAGGGCACTAGGAAGTCTGGATGAGCAGTTCTTC,CASRALGSLDEQFF
NA,NA,TRBJ1-3,TRBV28,TGTGCCAGCAGTTCACCAGGGAGGGCTGGAAACACCATATATTTT,CASSSPGRAGNTIYF
NA,once,TRBJ2-1,TRBV7-3,TGTGCCAGCAGCTCAACCTCGGCGGCCTCCTACAATGAGCAGTTCTTC,CASSSTSAASYNEQFF
TRBD1,once,TRBJ2-5,TRBV28,TGTGCCAGCAGTTTACCCCAGGGGGCGAACCAAGAGACCCAGTACTTC,CASSLPQGANQETQYF
NA,NA,TRBJ1-5,TRBV19,TGTGCCAGTAGTACCCCCAGTGTGGGCAATCAGCCCCAGCATTTT,CASSTPSVGNQPQHF
NA,NA,TRBJ1-2,TRBV28,TGTGCCAGCAACGAAGGACAAAACTATGGCTACACCTTC,CASNEGQNYGYTF
NA,few,TRBJ1-1,TRBV5-4,TGTGCCAGCAGCTTCGGGGGGAACACTGAAGCTTTCTTT,CASSFGGNTEAFF
TRBD1,NA,TRBJ1-2,TRBV28,TGTGCCAGCAGTTGGGGGACAGGGGGGAACTATGGCTACACCTTC,CASSWGTGGNYGYTF
TRBD2,NA,TRBJ2-1,TRBV27,TGTGCCAGCACCACACTGCCCAGCGGGAGGGCCTTAGAGCAGTTCTTC,CASTTLPSGRALEQFF
NA,NA,TRBJ2-7,TRBV6-1,TGTGCCAGCAGTGTACTGTTAAGCGGAGACCCCTACGAGCAGTACTTC,CASSVLLSGDPYEQYF
TRBD1,NA,TRBJ1-2,TRBV10-3,TGTGCCACCCCGAGACAGGGGGCGTGGGGCTACACCTTC,CATPRQGAWGYTF